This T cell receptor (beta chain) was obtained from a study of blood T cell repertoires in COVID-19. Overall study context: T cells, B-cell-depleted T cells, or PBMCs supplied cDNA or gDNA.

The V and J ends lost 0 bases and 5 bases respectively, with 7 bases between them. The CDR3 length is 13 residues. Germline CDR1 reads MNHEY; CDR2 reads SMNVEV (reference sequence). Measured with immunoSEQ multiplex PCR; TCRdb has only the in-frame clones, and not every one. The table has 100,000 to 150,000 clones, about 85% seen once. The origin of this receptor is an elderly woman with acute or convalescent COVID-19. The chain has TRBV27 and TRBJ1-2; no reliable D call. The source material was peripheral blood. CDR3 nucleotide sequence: TGTGCCAGCAGTTTATCGAGCTCTTATGGCTACACCTTC. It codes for CASSLSSSYGYTF.